This T cell receptor beta chain was recorded in a study of OX40 agonist ivuxolimab in advanced cancers. Note on this clone: Antigen unknown.

TCRdb's table, derived via immunoSEQ multiplex PCR, lists solely in-frame clones and lacks some. The sample has over 50,000 clones; around nine tenths are singletons. This CDR3 spans 17 amino acids. The junction had 3 bases not matched to a gene; V was cut back by 2 bases and J by 0 bases. The germline CDR1 and CDR2 sequences are SGHAT and FQNNGV. Study-wide results and limits: Among expanded peripheral T cells, antigen specificity went undetermined.

The source was CD4+ or CD8+ T cells sorted from blood, collected in a trial of the OX40 agonist ivuxolimab. This clonotype was sampled from an adult with an advanced solid tumor such as melanoma, head and neck, liver or kidney cancer. The chain joins TRBV11-2 to TRBJ1-6, with 8 bases identical to TRBD1. CDR3 DNA: TGTGCCAGCAGCTTAACAGGGGGAAGCTCCTATAATTCACCCCTCCACTTT. As protein: CASSLTGGSSYNSPLHF.